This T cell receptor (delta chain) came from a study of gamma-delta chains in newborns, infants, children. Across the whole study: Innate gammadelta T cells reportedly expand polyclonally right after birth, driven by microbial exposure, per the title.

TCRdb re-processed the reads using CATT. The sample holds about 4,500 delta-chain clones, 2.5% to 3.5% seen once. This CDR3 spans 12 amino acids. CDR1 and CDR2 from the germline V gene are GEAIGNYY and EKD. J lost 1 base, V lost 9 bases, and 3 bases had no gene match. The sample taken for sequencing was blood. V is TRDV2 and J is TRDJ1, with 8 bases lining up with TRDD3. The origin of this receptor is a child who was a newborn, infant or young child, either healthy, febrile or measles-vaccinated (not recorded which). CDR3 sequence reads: CAILGATDKLIF. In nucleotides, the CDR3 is TGTGCCATACTGGGGGCCACCGATAAACTCATCTTT.